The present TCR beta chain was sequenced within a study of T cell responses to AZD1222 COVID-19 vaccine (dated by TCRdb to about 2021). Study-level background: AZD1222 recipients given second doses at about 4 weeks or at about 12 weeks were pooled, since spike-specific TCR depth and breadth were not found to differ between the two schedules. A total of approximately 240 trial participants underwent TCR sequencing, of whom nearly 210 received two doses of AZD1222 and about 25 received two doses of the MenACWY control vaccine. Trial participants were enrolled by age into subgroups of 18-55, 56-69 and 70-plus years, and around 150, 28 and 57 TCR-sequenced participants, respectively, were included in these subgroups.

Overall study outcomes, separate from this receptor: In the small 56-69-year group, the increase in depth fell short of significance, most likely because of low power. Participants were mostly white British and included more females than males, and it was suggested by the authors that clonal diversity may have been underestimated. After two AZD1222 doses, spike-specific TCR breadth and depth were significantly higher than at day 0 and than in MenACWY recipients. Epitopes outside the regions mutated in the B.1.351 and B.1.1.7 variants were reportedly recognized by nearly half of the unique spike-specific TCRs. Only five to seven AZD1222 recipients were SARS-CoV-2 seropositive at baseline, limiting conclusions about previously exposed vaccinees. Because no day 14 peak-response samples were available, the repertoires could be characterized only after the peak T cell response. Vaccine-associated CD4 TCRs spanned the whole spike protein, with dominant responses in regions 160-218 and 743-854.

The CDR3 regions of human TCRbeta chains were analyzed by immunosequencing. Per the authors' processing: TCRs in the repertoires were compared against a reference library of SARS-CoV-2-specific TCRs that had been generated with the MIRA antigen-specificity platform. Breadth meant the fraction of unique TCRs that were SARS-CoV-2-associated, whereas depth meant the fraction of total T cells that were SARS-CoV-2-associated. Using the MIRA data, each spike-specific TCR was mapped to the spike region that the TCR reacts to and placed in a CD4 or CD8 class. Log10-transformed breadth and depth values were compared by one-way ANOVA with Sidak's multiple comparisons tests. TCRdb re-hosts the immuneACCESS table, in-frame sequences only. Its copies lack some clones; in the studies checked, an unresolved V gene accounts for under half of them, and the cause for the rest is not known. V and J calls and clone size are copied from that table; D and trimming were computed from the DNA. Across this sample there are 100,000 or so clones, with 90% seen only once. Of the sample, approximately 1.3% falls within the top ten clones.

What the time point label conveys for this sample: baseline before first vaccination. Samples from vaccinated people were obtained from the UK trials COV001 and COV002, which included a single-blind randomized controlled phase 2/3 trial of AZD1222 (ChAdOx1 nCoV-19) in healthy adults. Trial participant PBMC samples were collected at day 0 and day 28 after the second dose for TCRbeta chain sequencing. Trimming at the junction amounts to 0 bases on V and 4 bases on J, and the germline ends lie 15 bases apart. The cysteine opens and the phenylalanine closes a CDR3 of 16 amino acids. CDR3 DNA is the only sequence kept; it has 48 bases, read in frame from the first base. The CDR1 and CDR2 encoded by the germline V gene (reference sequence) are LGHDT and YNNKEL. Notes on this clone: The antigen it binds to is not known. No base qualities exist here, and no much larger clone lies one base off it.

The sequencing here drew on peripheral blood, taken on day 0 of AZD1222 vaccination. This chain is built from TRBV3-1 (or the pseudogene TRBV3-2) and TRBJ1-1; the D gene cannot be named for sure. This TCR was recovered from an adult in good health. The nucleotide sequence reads TGTGCCAGCAGCCAAGAGCGGGCGCGAGGTACCACTGAAGCTTTCTTT. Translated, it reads CASSQERARGTTEAFF.